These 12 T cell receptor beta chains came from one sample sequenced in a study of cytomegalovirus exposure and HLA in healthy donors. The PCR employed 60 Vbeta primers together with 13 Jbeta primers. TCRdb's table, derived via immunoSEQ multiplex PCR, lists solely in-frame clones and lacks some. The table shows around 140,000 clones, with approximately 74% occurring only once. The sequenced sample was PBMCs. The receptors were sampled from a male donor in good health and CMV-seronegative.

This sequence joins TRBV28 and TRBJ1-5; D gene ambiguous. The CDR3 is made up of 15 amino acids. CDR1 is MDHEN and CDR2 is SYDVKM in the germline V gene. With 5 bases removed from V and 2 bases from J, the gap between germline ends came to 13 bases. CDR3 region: CASSPLGNGNQPQHF. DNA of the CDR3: TGTGCCAGCAGTCCACTAGGCAACGGCAATCAGCCCCAGCATTTT.

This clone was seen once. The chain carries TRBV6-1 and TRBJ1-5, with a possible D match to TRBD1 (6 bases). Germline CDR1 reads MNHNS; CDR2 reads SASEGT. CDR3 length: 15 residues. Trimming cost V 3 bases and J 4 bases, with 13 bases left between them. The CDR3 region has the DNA TGTGCCAGCAGTGATAAGGGGGTACGGAATCAGCCCCAGCATTTT. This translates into CASSDKGVRNQPQHF.

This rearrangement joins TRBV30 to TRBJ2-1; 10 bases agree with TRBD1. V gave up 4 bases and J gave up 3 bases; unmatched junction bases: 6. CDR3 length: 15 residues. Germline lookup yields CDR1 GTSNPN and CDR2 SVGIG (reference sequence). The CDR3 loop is CAWTKGQGVYNEQFF. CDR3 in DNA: TGTGCCTGGACCAAAGGACAGGGGGTCTACAATGAGCAGTTCTTC.

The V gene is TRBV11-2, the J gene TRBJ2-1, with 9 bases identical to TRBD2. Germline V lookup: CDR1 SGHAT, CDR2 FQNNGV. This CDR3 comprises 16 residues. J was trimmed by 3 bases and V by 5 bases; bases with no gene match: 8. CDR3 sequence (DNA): TGTGCCAGCAGCCAATTAGCGGGAGCCGTCTACAATGAGCAGTTCTTC. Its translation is CASSQLAGAVYNEQFF.

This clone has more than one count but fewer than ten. The CDR3 here is CASSLGSGVNTEAFF. Here the CDR3 DNA reads TGTGCCAGCAGCTTAGGGTCAGGGGTGAACACTGAAGCTTTCTTT. The J gene is TRBJ1-1, the V gene TRBV7-2; a weak D match, TRBD1 (6 bases). Per the germline V gene, CDR1 is SGHTA and CDR2 is FQGNSA. This CDR3 region has 15 residues. Trimming took off 1 base at V and 0 bases at J, with 9 bases between the two ends.

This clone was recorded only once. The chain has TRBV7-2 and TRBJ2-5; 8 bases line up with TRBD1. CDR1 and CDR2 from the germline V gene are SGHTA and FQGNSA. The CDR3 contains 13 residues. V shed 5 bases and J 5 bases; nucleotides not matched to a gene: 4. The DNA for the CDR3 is TGTGCCAGCAGCGCAGGACAGGGCGAGACCCAGTACTTC. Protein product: CASSAGQGETQYF.

In DNA, the CDR3 is TGTGCCAGTCGGGTCGTTTTTGGAGCCTACGAGCAGTACTTC. As protein: CASRVVFGAYEQYF. The chain couples TRBV19 to TRBJ2-7; D unclear. CDR1 and CDR2 (germline): LNHDA, SQIVND (reference sequence). CDR3 length: 14 amino acids. The V and J ends lost 8 bases and 2 bases respectively, with 16 bases between them.

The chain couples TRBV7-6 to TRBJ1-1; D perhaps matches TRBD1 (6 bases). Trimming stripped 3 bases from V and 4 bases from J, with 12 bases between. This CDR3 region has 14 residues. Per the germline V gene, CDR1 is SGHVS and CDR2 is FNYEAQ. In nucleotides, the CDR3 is TGTGCCAGCAGCTTGGGGAAAGGGGGCACTGAAGCTTTCTTT. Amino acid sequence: CASSLGKGGTEAFF. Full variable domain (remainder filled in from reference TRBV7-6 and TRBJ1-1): GAGVSQSPRYKVTKRGQDVALRCDPISGHVSLYWYRQALGQGPEFLTYFNYEAQQDKSGLPNDRFSAERPEGSISTLTIQRTEQRDSAMYRCASSLGKGGTEAFFGQGTRLTVV.

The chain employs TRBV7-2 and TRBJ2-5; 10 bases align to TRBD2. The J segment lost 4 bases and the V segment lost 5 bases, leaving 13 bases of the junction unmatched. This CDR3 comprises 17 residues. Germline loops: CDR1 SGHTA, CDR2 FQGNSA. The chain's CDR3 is CASSVTRASGSRETQYF. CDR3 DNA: TGTGCCAGCAGCGTGACCCGAGCTAGCGGGAGTCGAGAGACCCAGTACTTC.

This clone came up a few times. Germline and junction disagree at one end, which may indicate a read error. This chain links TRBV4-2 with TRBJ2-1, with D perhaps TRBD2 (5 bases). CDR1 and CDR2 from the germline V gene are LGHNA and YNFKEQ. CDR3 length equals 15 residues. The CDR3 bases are TGTGCCAGCAGCCAAGGAGCGGCCTCCTACAATGAACAGTTCTTC. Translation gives CASSQGAASYNEQFF.

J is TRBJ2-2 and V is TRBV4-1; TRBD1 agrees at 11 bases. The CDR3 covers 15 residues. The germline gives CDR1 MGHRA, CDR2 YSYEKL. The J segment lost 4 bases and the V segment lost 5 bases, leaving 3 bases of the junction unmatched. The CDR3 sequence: CASSGDRGSTGELFF. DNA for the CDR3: TGCGCCAGCAGCGGGGACAGGGGGTCCACCGGGGAGCTGTTTTTT.

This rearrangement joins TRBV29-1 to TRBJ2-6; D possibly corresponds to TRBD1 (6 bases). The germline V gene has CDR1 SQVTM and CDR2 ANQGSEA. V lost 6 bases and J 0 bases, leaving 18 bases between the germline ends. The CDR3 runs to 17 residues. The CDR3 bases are TGCAGCGTGGGGAGCCGGGACATTCGCTCTGGGGCCAACGTCCTGACTTTC. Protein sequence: CSVGSRDIRSGANVLTF.